Reported below is one T cell receptor (beta chain). Its antigen is undetermined. The source of the sample is a study of cytomegalovirus exposure and HLA in healthy donors. The study's findings and limits: It was found in a later analysis that first-cohort TCR clusters tended to co-occur in the 100 to 150 validation repertoires.

Method: immunoSEQ multiplex PCR; TCRdb's copy keeps in-frame clones and lacks some. The sample yields around 52,000 clones, over 90% seen once. The CDR3 runs to 14 residues. The ends were cut back, 3 bases at V and 4 bases at J, with 13 bases in the middle. Germline V lookup: CDR1 SGHDT, CDR2 YYEEEE. The J gene is TRBJ1-1, the V gene TRBV5-6; a weak D match, TRBD1 (6 bases). Sequencing input: PBMCs. The receptor was derived from a woman younger than 30 in good health and CMV-seronegative. The DNA of the CDR3 is TGTGCCAGCAGCTCCAGGGGTCTTGTCACTGAAGCTTTCTTT. It specifies CASSSRGLVTEAFF.